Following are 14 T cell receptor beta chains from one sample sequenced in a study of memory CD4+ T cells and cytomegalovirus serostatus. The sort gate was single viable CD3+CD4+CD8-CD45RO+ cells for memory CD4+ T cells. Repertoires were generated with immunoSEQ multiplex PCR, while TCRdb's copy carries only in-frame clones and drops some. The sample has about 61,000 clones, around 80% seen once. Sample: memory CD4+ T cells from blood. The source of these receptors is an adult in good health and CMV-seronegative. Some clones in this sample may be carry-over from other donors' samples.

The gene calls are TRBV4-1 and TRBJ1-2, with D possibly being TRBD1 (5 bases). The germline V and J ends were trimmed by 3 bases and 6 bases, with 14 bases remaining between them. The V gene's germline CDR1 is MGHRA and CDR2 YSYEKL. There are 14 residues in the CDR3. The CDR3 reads CASSQGVWGDGYTF. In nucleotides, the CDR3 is TGCGCCAGCAGCCAGGGGGTATGGGGGGATGGCTACACCTTC.

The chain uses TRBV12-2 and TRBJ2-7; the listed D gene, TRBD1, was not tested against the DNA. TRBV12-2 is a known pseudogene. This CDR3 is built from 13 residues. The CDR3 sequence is CASLVGRAYEQYF. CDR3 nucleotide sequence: TGTGCAAGTCTGGTTGGCAGGGCCTACGAGCAGTACTTC.

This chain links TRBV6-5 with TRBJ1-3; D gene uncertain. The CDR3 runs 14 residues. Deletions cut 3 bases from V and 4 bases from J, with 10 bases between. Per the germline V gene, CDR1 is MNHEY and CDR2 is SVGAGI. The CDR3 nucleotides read TGTGCCAGCAGTTATACGTTAGGGGGAAACACCATATATTTT. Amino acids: CASSYTLGGNTIYF.

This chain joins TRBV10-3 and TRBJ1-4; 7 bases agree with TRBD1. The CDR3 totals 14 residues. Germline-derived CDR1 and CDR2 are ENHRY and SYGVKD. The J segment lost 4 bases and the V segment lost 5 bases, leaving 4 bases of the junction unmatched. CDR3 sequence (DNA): TGTGCCATCAGTCCGGGACAGCTTAATGAAAAACTGTTTTTT. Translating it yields CAISPGQLNEKLFF.

CDR3 amino acids: CASSSGQAQETQYF. The CDR3 DNA reads TGTGCCAGCAGTTCCGGACAGGCCCAAGAGACCCAGTACTTC. The V gene is TRBV11-3, the J gene TRBJ2-5; 7 positions match TRBD1. This CDR3 has 14 residues. With 6 bases clipped from V and 1 base from J, the junction kept 5 bases outside the gene matches. Germline CDR1 SGHNT, CDR2 YENEEA.

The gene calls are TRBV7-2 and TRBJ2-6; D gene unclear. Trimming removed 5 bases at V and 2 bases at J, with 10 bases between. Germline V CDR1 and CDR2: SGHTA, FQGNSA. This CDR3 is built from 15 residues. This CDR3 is CASSPLVAGANVLTF. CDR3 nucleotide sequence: TGTGCCAGCAGCCCCCTCGTCGCTGGGGCCAACGTCCTGACTTTC.

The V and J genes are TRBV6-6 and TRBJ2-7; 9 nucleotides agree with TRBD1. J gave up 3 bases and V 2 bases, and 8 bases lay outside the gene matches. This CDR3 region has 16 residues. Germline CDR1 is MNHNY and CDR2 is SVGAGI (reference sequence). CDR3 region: CASSYPPGTGFYEQYF. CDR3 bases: TGTGCCAGCAGTTACCCTCCGGGGACAGGGTTCTACGAGCAGTACTTC.

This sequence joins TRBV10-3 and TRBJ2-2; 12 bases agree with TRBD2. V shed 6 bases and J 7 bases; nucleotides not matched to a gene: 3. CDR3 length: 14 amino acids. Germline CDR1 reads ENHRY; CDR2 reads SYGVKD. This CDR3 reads CAIRTSGSHGELFF. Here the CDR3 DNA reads TGTGCCATCAGGACTAGCGGGAGTCACGGGGAGCTGTTTTTT.

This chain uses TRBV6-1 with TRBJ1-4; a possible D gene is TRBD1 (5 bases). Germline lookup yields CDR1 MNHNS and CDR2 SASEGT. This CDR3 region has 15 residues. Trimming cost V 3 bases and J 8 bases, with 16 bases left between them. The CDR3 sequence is CASSELFRDEEKLFF. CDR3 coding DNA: TGTGCCAGCAGTGAGCTGTTCAGGGACGAAGAAAAACTGTTTTTT.

The CDR3 DNA reads as TGTGCCAGCAGCCCACCCAGGGCGGGAGGAAGCAATGAGCAGTTCTTC. Translation gives CASSPPRAGGSNEQFF. The chain combines TRBV5-4 with TRBJ2-1; 8 bases fit TRBD2. J was trimmed by 6 bases and V by 4 bases; bases with no gene match: 12. The CDR3 extends over 16 amino acids. Germline V gene sequence: CDR1 SGHNT, CDR2 YYREEE (reference sequence).

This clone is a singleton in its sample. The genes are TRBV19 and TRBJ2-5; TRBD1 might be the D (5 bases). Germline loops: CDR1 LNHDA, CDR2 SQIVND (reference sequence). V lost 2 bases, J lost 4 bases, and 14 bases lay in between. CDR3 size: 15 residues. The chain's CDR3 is CASSIQGYQRETQYF. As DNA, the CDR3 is TGTGCCAGTAGTATACAGGGATATCAGCGAGAGACCCAGTACTTC.

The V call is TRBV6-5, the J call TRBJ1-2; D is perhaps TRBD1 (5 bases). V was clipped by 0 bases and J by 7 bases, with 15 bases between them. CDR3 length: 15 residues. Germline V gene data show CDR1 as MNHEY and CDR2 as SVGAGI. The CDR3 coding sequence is TGTGCCAGCAGTTACTCGGGAAGGGGTCTGGCTGGCTACACCTTC. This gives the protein CASSYSGRGLAGYTF.

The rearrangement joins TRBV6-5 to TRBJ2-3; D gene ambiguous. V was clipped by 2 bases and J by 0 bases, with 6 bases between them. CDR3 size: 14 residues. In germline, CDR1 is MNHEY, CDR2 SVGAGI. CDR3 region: CASSYRLSTDTQYF. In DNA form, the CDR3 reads TGTGCCAGCAGTTACCGCCTTAGCACAGATACGCAGTATTTT.

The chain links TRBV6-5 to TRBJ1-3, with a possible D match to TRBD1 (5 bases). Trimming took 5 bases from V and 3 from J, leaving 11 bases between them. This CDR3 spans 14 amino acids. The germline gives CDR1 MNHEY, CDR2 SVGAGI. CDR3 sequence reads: CASSPGRGGNTIYF. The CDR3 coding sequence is TGTGCCAGCAGTCCAGGGAGGGGTGGAAACACCATATATTTT.